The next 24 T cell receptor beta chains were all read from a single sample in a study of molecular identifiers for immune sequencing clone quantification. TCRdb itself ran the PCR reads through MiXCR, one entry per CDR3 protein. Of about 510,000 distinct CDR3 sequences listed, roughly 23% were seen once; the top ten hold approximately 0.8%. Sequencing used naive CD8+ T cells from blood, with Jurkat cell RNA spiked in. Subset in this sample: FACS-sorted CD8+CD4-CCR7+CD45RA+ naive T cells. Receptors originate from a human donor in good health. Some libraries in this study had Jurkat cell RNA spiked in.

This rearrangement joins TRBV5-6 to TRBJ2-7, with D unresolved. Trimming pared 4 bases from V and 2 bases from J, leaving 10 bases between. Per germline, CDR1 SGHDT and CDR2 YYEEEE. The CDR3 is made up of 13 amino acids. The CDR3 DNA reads TGTGCCAGCAGCCTACCCAGGACCTACGAGCAGTACTTC. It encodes CASSLPRTYEQYF.

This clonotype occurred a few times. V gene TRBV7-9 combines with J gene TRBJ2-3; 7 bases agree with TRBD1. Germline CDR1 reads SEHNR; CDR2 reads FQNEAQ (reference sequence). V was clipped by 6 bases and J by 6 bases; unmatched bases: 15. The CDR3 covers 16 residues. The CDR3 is CASRDERDSFLDTQYF. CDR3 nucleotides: TGTGCCAGCAGAGACGAACGGGACAGTTTTTTGGATACGCAGTATTTT.

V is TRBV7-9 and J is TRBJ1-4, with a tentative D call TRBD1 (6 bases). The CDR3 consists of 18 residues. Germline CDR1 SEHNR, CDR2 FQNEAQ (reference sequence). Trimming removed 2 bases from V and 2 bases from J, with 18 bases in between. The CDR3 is CASSLPSGTRTTNEKLFF. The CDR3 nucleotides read TGTGCCAGCAGCTTACCCTCCGGGACAAGGACCACTAATGAAAAACTGTTTTTT.

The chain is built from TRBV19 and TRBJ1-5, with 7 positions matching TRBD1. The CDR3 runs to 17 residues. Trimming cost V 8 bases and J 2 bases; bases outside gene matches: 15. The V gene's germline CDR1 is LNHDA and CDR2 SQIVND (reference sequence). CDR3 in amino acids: CASQTASRQGGNQPQHF. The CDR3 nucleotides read TGTGCCAGTCAAACAGCCTCGCGACAGGGAGGCAATCAGCCCCAGCATTTT.

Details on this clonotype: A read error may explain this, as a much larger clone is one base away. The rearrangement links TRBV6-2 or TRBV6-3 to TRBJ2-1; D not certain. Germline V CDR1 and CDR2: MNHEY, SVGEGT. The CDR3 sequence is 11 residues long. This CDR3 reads CASSFGDEQLF. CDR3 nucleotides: TGTGCCAGCAGTTTCGGAGATGAGCAGCTCTTC.

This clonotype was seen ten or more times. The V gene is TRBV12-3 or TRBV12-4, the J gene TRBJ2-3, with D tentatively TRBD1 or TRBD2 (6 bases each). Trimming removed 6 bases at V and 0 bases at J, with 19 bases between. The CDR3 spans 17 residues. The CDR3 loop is CASRSFGGHNSTDTQYF. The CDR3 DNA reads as TGTGCCAGCAGATCGTTCGGGGGCCACAATAGCACAGATACGCAGTATTTT.

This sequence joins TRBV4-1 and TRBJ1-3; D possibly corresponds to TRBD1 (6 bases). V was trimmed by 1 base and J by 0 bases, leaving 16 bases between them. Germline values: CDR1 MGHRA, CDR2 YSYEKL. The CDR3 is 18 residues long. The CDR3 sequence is CASSQGRQVASSGNTIYF. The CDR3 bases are TGCGCCAGCAGCCAAGGGCGACAGGTGGCCAGCTCTGGAAACACCATATATTTT.

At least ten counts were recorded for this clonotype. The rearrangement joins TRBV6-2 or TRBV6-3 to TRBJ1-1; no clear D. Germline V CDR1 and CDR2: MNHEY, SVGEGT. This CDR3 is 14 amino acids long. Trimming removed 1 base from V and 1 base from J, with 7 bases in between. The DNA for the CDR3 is TGTGCCAGCAGTTACTGGCCAGCGAACACTGAAGCTTTCTTT. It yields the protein CASSYWPANTEAFF.

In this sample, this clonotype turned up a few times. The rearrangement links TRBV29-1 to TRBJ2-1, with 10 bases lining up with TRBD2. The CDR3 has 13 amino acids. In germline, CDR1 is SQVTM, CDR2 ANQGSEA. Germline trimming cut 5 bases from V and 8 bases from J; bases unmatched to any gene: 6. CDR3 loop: CSVPASGSYEQFF. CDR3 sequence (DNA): TGCAGCGTTCCGGCTAGCGGGAGCTATGAGCAGTTCTTC.

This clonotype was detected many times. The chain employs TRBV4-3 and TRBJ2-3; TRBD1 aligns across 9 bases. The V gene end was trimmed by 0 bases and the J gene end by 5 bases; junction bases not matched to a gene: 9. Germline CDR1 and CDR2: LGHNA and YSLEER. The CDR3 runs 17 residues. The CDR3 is CASSQESRGQGVDTQYF. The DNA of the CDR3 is TGCGCCAGCAGCCAAGAAAGTAGGGGACAGGGAGTAGATACGCAGTATTTT.

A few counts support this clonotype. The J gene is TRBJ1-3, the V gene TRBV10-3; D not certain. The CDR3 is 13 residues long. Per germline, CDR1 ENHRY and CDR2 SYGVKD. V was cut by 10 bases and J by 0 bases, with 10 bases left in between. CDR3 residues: CATLGISGNTIYF. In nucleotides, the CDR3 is TGTGCCACCCTTGGGATCTCTGGAAACACCATATATTTT.

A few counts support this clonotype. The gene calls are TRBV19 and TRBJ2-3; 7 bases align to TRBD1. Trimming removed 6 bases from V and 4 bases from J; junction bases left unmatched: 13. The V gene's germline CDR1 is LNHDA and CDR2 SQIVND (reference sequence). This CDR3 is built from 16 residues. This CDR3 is CASSPSPDRAPDTQYF. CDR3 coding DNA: TGTGCCAGTAGCCCCTCCCCCGACAGGGCTCCAGATACGCAGTATTTT.

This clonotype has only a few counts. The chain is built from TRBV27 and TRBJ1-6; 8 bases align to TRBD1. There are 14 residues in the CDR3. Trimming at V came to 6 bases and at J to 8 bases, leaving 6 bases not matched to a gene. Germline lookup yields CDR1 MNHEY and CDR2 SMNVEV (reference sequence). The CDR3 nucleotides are TGTGCCAGCAGACTACAGGGGGAATATTCACCCCTCCACTTT. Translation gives CASRLQGEYSPLHF.

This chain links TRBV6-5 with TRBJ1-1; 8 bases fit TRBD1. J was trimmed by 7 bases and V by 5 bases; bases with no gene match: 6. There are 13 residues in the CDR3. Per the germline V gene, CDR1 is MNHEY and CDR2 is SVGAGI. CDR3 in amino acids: CASSMTGVDEAFF. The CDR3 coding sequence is TGTGCCAGCAGTATGACAGGGGTTGATGAAGCTTTCTTT.

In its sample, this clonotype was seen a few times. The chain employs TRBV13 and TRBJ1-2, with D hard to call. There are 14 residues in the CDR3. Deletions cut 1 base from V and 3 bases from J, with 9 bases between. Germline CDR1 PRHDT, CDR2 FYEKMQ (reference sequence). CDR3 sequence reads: CASSLARIHYGYTF. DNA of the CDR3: TGTGCCAGCAGCTTAGCCCGGATACACTATGGCTACACCTTC.

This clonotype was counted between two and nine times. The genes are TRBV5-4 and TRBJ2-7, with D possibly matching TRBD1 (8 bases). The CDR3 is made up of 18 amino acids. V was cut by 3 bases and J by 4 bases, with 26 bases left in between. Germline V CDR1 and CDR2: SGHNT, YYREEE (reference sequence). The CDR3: CASSSPLGGDRTEYEQYF. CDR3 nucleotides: TGTGCCAGCAGCTCCCCCTTGGGGGGGGACAGGACTGAATACGAGCAGTACTTC.

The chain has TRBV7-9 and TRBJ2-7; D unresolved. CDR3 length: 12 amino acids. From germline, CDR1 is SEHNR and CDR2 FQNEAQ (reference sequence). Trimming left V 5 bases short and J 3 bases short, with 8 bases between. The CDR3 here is CASSDINYEQYF. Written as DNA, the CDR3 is TGTGCCAGCAGCGACATTAACTACGAGCAGTACTTC.

The CDR3 region is CSARDRTGGHEQYF. CDR3 bases: TGCAGTGCTAGAGATCGGACAGGGGGCCACGAGCAGTACTTC. The chain links TRBV20-1 to TRBJ2-7, with 11 positions matching TRBD1. Per the germline V gene, CDR1 is DFQATT and CDR2 is SNEGSKA (reference sequence). Trimming removed 0 bases from V and 5 bases from J; junction bases left unmatched: 3. The CDR3 covers 14 residues.

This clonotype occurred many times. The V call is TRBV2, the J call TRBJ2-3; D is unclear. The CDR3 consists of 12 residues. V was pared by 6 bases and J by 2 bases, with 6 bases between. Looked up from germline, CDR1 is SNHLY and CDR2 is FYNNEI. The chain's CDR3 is CASRTNTDTQYF. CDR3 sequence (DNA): TGTGCCAGCAGGACCAACACAGATACGCAGTATTTT.

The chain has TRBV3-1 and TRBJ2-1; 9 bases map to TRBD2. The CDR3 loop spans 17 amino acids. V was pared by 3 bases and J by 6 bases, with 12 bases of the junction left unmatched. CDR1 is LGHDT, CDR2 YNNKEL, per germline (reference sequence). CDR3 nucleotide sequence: TGTGCCAGCAGCCAGCACGACTTTAGCGGGAGAGTCAATGAGCAGTTCTTC. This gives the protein CASSQHDFSGRVNEQFF.

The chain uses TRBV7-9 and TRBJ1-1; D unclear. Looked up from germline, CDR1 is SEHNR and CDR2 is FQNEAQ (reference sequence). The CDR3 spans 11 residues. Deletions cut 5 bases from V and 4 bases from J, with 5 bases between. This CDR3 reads CASSATTEAFF. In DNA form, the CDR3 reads TGTGCCAGCAGCGCCACCACTGAAGCTTTCTTT.

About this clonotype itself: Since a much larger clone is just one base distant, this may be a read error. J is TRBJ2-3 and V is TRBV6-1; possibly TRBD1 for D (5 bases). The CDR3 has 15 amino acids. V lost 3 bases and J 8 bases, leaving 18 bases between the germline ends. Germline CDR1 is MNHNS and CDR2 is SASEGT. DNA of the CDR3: TGTGCCAGCAGTGATAAGGTCGACAGCCTCGGTACGCAGTATTTT. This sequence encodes CASSDKVDSLGTQYF.

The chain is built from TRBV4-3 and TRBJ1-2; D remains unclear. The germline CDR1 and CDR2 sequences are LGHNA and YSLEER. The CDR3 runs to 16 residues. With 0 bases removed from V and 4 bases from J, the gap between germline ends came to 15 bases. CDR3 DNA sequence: TGCGCCAGCAGCCAAGATGTAAAGGGAGGGATCTATGGCTACACCTTC. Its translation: CASSQDVKGGIYGYTF.

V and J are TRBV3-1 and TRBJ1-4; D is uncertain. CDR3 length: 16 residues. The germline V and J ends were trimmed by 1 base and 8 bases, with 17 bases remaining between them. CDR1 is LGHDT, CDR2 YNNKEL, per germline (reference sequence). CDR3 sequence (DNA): TGTGCCAGCAGCCAAGGGACTCACGACGGGCTCGAAAAACTGTTTTTT. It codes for CASSQGTHDGLEKLFF.